This T cell receptor beta chain was documented in a study of shared clonotypes between healthy human individuals. The CDR3 loop spans 16 amino acids. Germline CDR1 is MNHEY and CDR2 is SMNVEV (reference sequence). To note about this clone: At one end the junction does not follow the germline gene, possibly because of a read error.

In the original analysis: ImmunoSEQ output lacked quality scores and full-length reads, limiting matched filtering. The data were produced by immunoSEQ multiplex PCR, yet TCRdb's version contains in-frame clones alone and is incomplete. V and J calls and clone size are as listed in that table; D and trimming were resolved from the DNA. The table has about 460,000 clones, 75% to 80% seen once. This sequence was found in a woman between 40 and 50 years old in good health. Some clones in this sample may be carry-over from other donors' samples. The sample taken for sequencing was PBMCs. The chain recombines TRBV27 with TRBJ2-3; TRBD2 matches at 9 bases. CDR3 region: CASSIGTSLSTDTRYF. DNA of the CDR3: TGTGCCAGCAGTATAGGGACTAGCCTTAGCACAGATACGCGGTATTTT.